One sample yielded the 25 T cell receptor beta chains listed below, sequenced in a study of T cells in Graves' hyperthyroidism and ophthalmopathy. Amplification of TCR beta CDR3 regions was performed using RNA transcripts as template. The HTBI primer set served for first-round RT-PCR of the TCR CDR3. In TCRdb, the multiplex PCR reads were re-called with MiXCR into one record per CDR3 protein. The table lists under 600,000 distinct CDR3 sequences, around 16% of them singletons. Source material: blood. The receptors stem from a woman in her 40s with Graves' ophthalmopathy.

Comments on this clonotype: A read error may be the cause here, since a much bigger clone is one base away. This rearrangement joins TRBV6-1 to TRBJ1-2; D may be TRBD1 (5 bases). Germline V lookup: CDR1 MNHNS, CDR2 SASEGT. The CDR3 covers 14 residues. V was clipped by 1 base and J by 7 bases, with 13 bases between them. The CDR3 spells CASSEVRGAFGYTF. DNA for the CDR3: TGTGCCAGCAGTGAAGTTAGGGGCGCCTTTGGCTACACCTTC.

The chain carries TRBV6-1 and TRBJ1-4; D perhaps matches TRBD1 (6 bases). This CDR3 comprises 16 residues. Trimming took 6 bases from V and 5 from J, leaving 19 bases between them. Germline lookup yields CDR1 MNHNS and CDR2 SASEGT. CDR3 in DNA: TGTGCCAGCAGACAGACCGCCGGGGGGCGGAATGAAAAACTGTTTTTT. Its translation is CASRQTAGGRNEKLFF.

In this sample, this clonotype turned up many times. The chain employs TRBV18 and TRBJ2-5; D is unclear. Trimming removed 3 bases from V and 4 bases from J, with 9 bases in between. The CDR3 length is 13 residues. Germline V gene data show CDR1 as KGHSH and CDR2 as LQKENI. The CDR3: CASSPGLRETQYF. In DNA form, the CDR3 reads TGTGCCAGCTCACCCGGGTTGCGAGAGACCCAGTACTTC. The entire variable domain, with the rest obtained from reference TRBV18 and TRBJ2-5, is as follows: NAGVMQNPRHLVRRRGQEARLRCSPMKGHSHVYWYRQLPEEGLKFMVYLQKENIIDESGMPKERFSAEFPKEGPSILRIQQVVRGDSAAYFCASSPGLRETQYFGPGTRLLVL.

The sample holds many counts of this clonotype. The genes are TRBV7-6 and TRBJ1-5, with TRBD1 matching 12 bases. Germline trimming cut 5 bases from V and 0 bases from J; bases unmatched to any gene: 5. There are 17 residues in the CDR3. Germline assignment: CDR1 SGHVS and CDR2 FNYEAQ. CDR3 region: CASSPGTGGYSNQPQHF. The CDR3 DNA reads TGTGCCAGCAGCCCCGGGACAGGGGGCTATAGCAATCAGCCCCAGCATTTT.

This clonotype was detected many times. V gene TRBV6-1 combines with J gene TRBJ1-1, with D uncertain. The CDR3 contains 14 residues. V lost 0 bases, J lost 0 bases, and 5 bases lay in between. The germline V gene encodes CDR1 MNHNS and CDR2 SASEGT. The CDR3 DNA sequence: TGTGCCAGCAGTGAAGCGCCCATGAACACTGAAGCTTTCTTT. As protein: CASSEAPMNTEAFF.

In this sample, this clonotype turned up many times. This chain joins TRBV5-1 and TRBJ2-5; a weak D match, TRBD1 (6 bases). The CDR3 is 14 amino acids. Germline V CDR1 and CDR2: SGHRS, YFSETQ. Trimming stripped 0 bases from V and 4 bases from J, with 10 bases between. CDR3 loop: CASSLVGGIETQYF. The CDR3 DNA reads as TGCGCCAGCAGCTTGGTTGGGGGCATAGAGACCCAGTACTTC.

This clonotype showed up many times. The CDR3 sequence is CSASLAGYEGETQYF. CDR3 sequence (DNA): TGCAGTGCTAGCCTAGCGGGGTACGAGGGGGAGACCCAGTACTTC. The J gene is TRBJ2-5, the V gene TRBV20-1; 9 bases line up with TRBD2. Unmatched junction bases numbered 10, after V lost 3 bases and J lost 5 bases. Germline V lookup: CDR1 DFQATT, CDR2 SNEGSKA (reference sequence). This CDR3 contains 15 residues.

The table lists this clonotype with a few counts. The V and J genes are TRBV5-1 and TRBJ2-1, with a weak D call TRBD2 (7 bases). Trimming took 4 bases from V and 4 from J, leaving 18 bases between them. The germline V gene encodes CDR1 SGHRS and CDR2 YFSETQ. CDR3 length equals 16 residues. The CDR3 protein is CASSPNGGQSYNEQFF. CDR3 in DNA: TGCGCCAGCAGCCCCAACGGGGGGCAGAGTTACAATGAGCAGTTCTTC.

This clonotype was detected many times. The CDR3: CASSGGIYNEQFF. In nucleotides, the CDR3 is TGTGCCAGCAGTGGGGGGATCTACAATGAGCAGTTCTTC. The V call is TRBV2, the J call TRBJ2-1; the D call may be TRBD1 or TRBD2 (5 bases each). V lost 4 bases and J 3 bases, leaving 7 bases between the germline ends. Germline CDR1 reads SNHLY; CDR2 reads FYNNEI. This CDR3 region has 13 residues.

The CDR3 protein is CASTPGVPEDPFF. The CDR3 DNA is TGTGCCAGCACCCCCGGGGTGCCGGAGGACCCTTTCTTT. The chain employs TRBV13 and TRBJ1-1; D remains ambiguous. Trimming removed 7 bases at V and 12 bases at J, with 21 bases between. Germline V gene lookup returns CDR1 PRHDT and CDR2 FYEKMQ (reference sequence). The CDR3 spans 13 residues.

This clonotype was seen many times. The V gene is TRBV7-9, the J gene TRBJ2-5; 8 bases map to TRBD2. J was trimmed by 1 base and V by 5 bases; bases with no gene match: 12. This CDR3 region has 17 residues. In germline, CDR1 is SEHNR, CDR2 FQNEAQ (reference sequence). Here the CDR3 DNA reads TGTGCCAGCAGCATTCCCCCTTCCGCGGGGGGCCAAGAGACCCAGTACTTC. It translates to CASSIPPSAGGQETQYF.

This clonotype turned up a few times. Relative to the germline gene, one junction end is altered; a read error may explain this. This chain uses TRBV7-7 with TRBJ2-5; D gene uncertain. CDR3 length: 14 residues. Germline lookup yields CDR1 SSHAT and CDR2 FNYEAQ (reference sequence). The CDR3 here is CASSISGVGETQYF. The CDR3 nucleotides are TGTGCTAGCAGCATCTCGGGTGTTGGAGAGACCCAGTACTTC.

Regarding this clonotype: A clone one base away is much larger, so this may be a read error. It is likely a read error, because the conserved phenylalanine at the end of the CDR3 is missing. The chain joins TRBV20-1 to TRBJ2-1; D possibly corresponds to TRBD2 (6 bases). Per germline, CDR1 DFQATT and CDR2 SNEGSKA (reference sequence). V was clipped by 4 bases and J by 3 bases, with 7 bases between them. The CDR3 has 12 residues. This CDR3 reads CSAKGGYNEQFS. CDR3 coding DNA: TGCAGTGCTAAGGGAGGCTACAATGAGCAGTTCTCC.

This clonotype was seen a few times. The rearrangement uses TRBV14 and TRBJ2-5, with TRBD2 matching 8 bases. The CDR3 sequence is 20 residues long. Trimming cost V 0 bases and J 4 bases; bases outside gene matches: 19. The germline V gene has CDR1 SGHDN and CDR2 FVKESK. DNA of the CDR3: TGTGCCAGCAGCCAAGATATGGGCGGGAGGTCGTTAAGGTTGGGAGAGACCCAGTACTTC. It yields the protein CASSQDMGGRSLRLGETQYF.

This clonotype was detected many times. The CDR3 DNA reads as TGCAGCGTCCTCCGGACTAGCGTCTACAATGAGCAGTTCTTC. Its translation is CSVLRTSVYNEQFF. The chain combines TRBV29-1 with TRBJ2-1; TRBD2 matches 9 bases. The CDR3 is 14 amino acids. J was trimmed by 3 bases and V by 6 bases; bases with no gene match: 6. Germline assignment: CDR1 SQVTM and CDR2 ANQGSEA.

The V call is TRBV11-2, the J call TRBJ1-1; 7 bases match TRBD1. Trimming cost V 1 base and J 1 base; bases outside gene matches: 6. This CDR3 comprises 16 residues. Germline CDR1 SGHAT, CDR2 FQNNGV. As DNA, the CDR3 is TGTGCCAGCAGCTTAGCTTTCCGGGACAGGAACACTGAAGCTTTCTTT. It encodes CASSLAFRDRNTEAFF.

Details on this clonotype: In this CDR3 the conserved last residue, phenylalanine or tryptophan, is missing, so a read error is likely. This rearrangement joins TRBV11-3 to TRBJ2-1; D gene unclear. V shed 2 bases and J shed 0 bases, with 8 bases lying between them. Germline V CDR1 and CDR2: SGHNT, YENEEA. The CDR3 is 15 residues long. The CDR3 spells CASSLNRASYNEQFL. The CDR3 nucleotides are TGTGCCAGCAGCTTAAACCGGGCCTCCTACAATGAGCAGTTCCTC.

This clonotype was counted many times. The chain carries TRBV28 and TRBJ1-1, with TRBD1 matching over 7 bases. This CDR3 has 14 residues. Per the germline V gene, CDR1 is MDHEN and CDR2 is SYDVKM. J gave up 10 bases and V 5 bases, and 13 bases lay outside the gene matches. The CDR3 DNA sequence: TGTGCCAGCAGTGCCCATACAGGGGATCACAGAGCTTTCTTT. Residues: CASSAHTGDHRAFF.

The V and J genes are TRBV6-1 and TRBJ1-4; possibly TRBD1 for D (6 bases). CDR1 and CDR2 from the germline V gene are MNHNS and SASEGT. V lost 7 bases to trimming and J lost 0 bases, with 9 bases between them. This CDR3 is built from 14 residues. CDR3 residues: CASKTGTTNEKLFF. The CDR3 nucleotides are TGTGCCAGCAAAACAGGGACAACTAATGAAAAACTGTTTTTT.

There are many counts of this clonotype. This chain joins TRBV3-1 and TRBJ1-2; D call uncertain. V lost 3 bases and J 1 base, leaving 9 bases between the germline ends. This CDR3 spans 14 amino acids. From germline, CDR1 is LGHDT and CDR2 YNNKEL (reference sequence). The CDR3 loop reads CASSQGGSNYGYTF. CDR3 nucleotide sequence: TGTGCCAGCAGCCAGGGAGGCAGTAACTATGGCTACACCTTC.

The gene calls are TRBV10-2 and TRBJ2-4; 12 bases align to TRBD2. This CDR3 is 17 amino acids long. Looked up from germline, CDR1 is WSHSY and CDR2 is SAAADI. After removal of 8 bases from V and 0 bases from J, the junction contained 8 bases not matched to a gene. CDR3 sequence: CASSTSGGRLAKNIQYF. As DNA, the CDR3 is TGCGCCAGCTCGACTAGCGGGGGACGCTTAGCCAAAAACATTCAGTACTTC.

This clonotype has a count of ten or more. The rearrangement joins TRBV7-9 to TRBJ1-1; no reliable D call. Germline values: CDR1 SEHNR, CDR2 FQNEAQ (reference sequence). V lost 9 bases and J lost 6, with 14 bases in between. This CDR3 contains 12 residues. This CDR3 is CASADESSEAFF. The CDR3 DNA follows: TGTGCCAGTGCGGACGAAAGCTCTGAAGCTTTCTTT.

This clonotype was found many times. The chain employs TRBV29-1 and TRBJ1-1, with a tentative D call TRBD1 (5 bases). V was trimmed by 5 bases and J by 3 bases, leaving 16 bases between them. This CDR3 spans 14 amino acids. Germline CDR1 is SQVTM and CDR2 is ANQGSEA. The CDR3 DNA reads TGCAGCGTTAGACGGCCAGGGTGGGACACTGAAGCTTTCTTT. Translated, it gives CSVRRPGWDTEAFF.

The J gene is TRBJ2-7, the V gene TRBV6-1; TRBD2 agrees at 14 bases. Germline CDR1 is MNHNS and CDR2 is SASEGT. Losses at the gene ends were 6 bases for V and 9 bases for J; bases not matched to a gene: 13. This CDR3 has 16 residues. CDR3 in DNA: TGTGCCAGCAGCCAGGGACTAGCGGGAGCGGCTTTTCGGCAGTACTTC. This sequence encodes CASSQGLAGAAFRQYF.

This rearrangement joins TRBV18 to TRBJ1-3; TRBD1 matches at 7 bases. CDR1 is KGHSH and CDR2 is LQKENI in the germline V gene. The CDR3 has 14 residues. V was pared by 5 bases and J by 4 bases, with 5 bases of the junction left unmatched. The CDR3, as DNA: TGTGCCAGCTCAGGGGGACAGAGAGGAAACACCATATATTTT. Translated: CASSGGQRGNTIYF. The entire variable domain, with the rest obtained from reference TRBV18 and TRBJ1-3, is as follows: NAGVMQNPRHLVRRRGQEARLRCSPMKGHSHVYWYRQLPEEGLKFMVYLQKENIIDESGMPKERFSAEFPKEGPSILRIQQVVRGDSAAYFCASSGGQRGNTIYFGEGSWLTVV.